Each of the 18 T cell receptor beta chains below was sequenced from the same sample in a study of cytomegalovirus exposure and HLA in healthy donors. The repertoire was sequenced with immunoSEQ multiplex PCR; TCRdb's copy has only in-frame clones and lacks some. This table holds about 130,000 clones, around nine tenths found once. The sample comprised PBMCs. These receptors originate from a woman aged 18 to 35 in good health and CMV-seronegative.

The V gene is TRBV6-4, the J gene TRBJ2-7; TRBD2 matches at 16 bases. The V and J ends lost 3 bases and 7 bases, in that order; junction bases with no gene match: 3. The CDR3 sequence is 15 residues long. Per the germline V gene, CDR1 is MRHNA and CDR2 is SNTAGT. The chain's CDR3 is CASSEGTSGRGEQYF. As DNA, the CDR3 is TGTGCCAGCAGTGAGGGGACTAGCGGGAGGGGAGAGCAGTACTTC.

This clone was counted only a few times. J is TRBJ1-2 and V is TRBV5-1, with 7 bases identical to TRBD1. From germline, CDR1 is SGHRS and CDR2 YFSETQ. Trimming took 4 bases from V and 0 from J; bases not matched to a gene: 3. This CDR3 has 14 residues. The DNA of the CDR3 is TGCGCCAGCAGCCCAGGGGGAGCTAACTATGGCTACACCTTC. The encoded protein is CASSPGGANYGYTF.

CDR3 protein: CASSLGPEDGYTF. The CDR3 nucleotides read TGTGCCAGCAGCTTGGGCCCAGAGGATGGCTACACCTTC. The chain recombines TRBV5-4 with TRBJ1-2; D gene unclear. The germline V gene has CDR1 SGHNT and CDR2 YYREEE (reference sequence). The CDR3 extends over 13 amino acids. V lost 0 bases and J 6 bases, leaving 9 bases between the germline ends.

The chain joins TRBV13 to TRBJ2-5; TRBD1 matches at 7 bases. TRBJ2-7 matches the DNA end more closely, so the J call is doubtful. CDR1 and CDR2 (germline): PRHDT, FYEKMQ (reference sequence). CDR3 length: 15 residues. The CDR3 reads CASSPRTGFSYEQYF. CDR3 DNA: TGTGCCAGCAGCCCGAGGACAGGATTCTCCTACGAGCAGTACTTC.

The chain recombines TRBV21-1 with TRBJ2-2; the table assigns TRBD2, which was not confirmed against the DNA. TRBV21-1 is classified as a pseudogene. The CDR3 runs 22 residues. In nucleotides, the CDR3 is TGTGCCAGCAGCAAAGCTCTGGCGGGGGAGCAACACCGGGGACCCCGTACCGGGGAGCTGTTTTTT. Translated: CASSKALAGEQHRGPRTGELFF.

J is TRBJ2-7 and V is TRBV7-9; 9 bases fit TRBD2. Trimming took 4 bases from V and 5 from J; bases not matched to a gene: 6. Germline-derived CDR1 and CDR2 are SEHNR and FQNEAQ (reference sequence). The CDR3 has 14 residues. CDR3 region: CASSSTGTSNEQYF. The CDR3 bases are TGTGCCAGCAGCTCCACCGGGACTAGCAACGAGCAGTACTTC.

The chain couples TRBV19 to TRBJ1-2; no clear D. The CDR3 contains 13 residues. V was shortened by 7 bases and J by 4 bases, with 13 bases between the two germline ends. Germline V gene sequence: CDR1 LNHDA, CDR2 SQIVND (reference sequence). CDR3 amino acids: CASNFGGFYGYTF. CDR3 nucleotides: TGTGCCAGTAACTTTGGCGGATTCTATGGCTACACCTTC.

This chain links TRBV30 with TRBJ1-4; 9 nucleotides match TRBD1. The V and J ends lost 5 bases and 8 bases, in that order; junction bases with no gene match: 3. The CDR3 extends over 12 amino acids. Germline V gene sequence: CDR1 GTSNPN, CDR2 SVGIG (reference sequence). The DNA of the CDR3 is TGTGCCTGGGGGACAGGGTTGGAAAAACTGTTTTTT. This encodes CAWGTGLEKLFF.

The chain has TRBV4-1 and TRBJ2-7; 11 positions agree with TRBD1. CDR1 and CDR2 (germline): MGHRA, YSYEKL. The CDR3 runs 16 residues. Germline trimming cut 0 bases from V and 3 bases from J; bases unmatched to any gene: 4. CDR3 loop: CASSQDPGTGGYEQYF. CDR3 coding DNA: TGCGCCAGCAGCCAAGATCCTGGGACAGGGGGCTACGAGCAGTACTTC.

The J gene is TRBJ2-1, the V gene TRBV5-1, with TRBD2 identical over 13 bases. This CDR3 spans 18 amino acids. Trimming took 2 bases from V and 7 from J; bases not matched to a gene: 12. Germline lookup yields CDR1 SGHRS and CDR2 YFSETQ. CDR3 in DNA: TGCGCCAGCAGCTTACGATTAGGACTAGCGGGAGTAATGAATGAGCAGTTCTTC. It is translated as CASSLRLGLAGVMNEQFF.

V and J are TRBV6-6 and TRBJ2-5, with 14 bases matching TRBD2. The J segment lost 4 bases and the V segment lost 4 bases, leaving 5 bases of the junction unmatched. Germline-derived CDR1 and CDR2 are MNHNY and SVGAGI (reference sequence). This CDR3 comprises 16 residues. The chain's CDR3 is CASSSKGLAGVETQYF. CDR3 nucleotide sequence: TGTGCCAGCAGTTCCAAGGGACTAGCGGGAGTAGAGACCCAGTACTTC.

This clone showed up just once. The V gene is TRBV29-1, the J gene TRBJ1-5; maybe TRBD1 (6 bases). The length of the CDR3 is 13 residues. The germline V gene has CDR1 SQVTM and CDR2 ANQGSEA. V was cut by 7 bases and J by 4 bases, with 14 bases left in between. The chain's CDR3 is CSAGGGGNQPQHF. CDR3 bases: TGCAGCGCTGGGGGAGGGGGGAATCAGCCCCAGCATTTT.

J is TRBJ2-3 and V is TRBV14; 11 bases are shared with TRBD2. The V gene's germline CDR1 is SGHDN and CDR2 FVKESK. The CDR3 contains 18 residues. V was clipped by 4 bases and J by 4 bases; unmatched bases: 13. The chain's CDR3 is CASSREYPSGRLADTQYF. The CDR3 DNA is TGTGCCAGCAGCCGAGAATATCCTAGCGGGAGGCTGGCAGATACGCAGTATTTT.

This clone was seen just once. The chain recombines TRBV19 with TRBJ2-1; D is unclear. Germline CDR1 is LNHDA and CDR2 is SQIVND (reference sequence). Trimming took off 2 bases at V and 0 bases at J, with 14 bases between the two ends. The CDR3 runs 17 residues. In DNA, the CDR3 is TGTGCCAGTAGTATATTACGACCAGGCAGCTCCTACAATGAGCAGTTCTTC. The encoded protein is CASSILRPGSSYNEQFF.

CDR3 sequence: CASSSTDRNTEAFF. In DNA, the CDR3 is TGTGCCAGCAGTTCCACAGACAGGAACACTGAAGCTTTCTTT. This sequence joins TRBV27 and TRBJ1-1, with D possibly being TRBD1 (5 bases). Germline CDR1 reads MNHEY; CDR2 reads SMNVEV (reference sequence). Trimming took 4 bases from V and 1 from J, leaving 10 bases between them. The CDR3 extends over 14 amino acids.

This chain connects TRBV11-3 to TRBJ2-5; no definite D call. The CDR3 spans 13 residues. CDR1 is SGHNT, CDR2 YENEEA, per germline. The germline V and J ends were trimmed by 1 base and 3 bases, with 6 bases remaining between them. The chain's CDR3 is CASSLGSEETQYF. DNA for the CDR3: TGTGCCAGCAGCTTAGGCTCGGAAGAGACCCAGTACTTC. The complete variable domain, with remaining parts taken from reference TRBV11-3 and TRBJ2-5, reads EAGVVQSPRYKIIEKKQPVAFWCNPISGHNTLYWYLQNLGQGPELLIRYENEEAVDDSQLPKDRFSAERLKGVDSTLKIQPAELGDSAVYLCASSLGSEETQYFGPGTRLLVL.

This chain links TRBV28 with TRBJ1-1; D perhaps matches TRBD1 (5 bases). Germline V gene data show CDR1 as MDHEN and CDR2 as SYDVKM. The CDR3 spans 16 residues. V was cut by 3 bases and J by 0 bases, with 14 bases left in between. As DNA, the CDR3 is TGTGCCAGCAGTTTGCGACAGCGCCTTATGAACACTGAAGCTTTCTTT. Amino acids: CASSLRQRLMNTEAFF.

V gene TRBV9 combines with J gene TRBJ2-1; 11 bases fit TRBD2. CDR3 size: 16 residues. The germline V gene encodes CDR1 SGDLS and CDR2 YYNGEE. V was pared by 0 bases and J by 4 bases, with 3 bases of the junction left unmatched. CDR3 DNA: TGTGCCAGCAGCGTAGTAGCGGGAGGGCCGTACAATGAGCAGTTCTTC. Its translation is CASSVVAGGPYNEQFF.